The clone carrying this T cell receptor beta chain has a handful of counts. The sample comes from a study of T-cell reconstitution after alpha-beta-depleted transplantation in children. TCRbeta library construction was performed incorporating unique molecular identifiers. MiXCR, run by TCRdb on the PCR reads, gives a single entry per CDR3 protein. The sample contains fewer than 700,000 distinct CDR3 sequences, 13% of which appear only once. This TCR was recovered from a male patient aged 10-17 years who had a stem cell transplant for acute myeloid leukemia, so the T cells may come from the graft donor. Sequences were derived from PBMCs, mostly from graft donor cells, sampled 360 days after TCRalphabeta/CD19-depleted stem cell transplant.

The CDR3 nucleotides are TGTGCCACCAGCGGCGGAAACCGGGCTAGCACAGATACGCAGTATTTT. Its translation: CATSGGNRASTDTQYF. The chain is built from TRBV15 and TRBJ2-3; D is ambiguous. The CDR3 extends over 16 amino acids. Germline V gene sequence: CDR1 LNHNV, CDR2 YYDKDF (reference sequence). Trimming removed 5 bases at V and 0 bases at J, with 15 bases between.